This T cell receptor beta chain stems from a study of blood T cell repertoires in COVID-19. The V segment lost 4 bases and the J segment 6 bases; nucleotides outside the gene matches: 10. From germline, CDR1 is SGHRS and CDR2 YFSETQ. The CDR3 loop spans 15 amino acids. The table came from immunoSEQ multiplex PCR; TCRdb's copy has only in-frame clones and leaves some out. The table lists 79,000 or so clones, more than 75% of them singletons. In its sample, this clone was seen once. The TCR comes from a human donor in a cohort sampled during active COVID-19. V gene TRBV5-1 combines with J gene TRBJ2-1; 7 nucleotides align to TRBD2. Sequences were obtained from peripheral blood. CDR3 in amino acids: CASSTTGTITNEQFF. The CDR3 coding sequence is TGCGCCAGCAGCACGACCGGGACTATCACCAATGAGCAGTTCTTC.